This TCR beta chain was identified during a study of lymphopenia after photon versus proton radiotherapy. Whole-study results and caveats: A bigger post-nadir fall in TCR diversity correlated inversely with survival time in deceased patients.

Produced via immunoSEQ multiplex PCR; TCRdb's table is partial and in-frame only. The data show 55,000 to 70,000 clones, with roughly 88% seen just once and about 3.1% held by the top ten. About this clone itself: What it binds is unknown.

This clonotype was sampled from a woman in her sixties or seventies with pancreatic cancer. Sequenced material: peripheral blood, taken from a patient treated with photon-based radiotherapy.

The CDR3 DNA reads TGCGCCAGCACCGATACAGGCGGGACAGATACGCAGTATTTT. Its translation: CASTDTGGTDTQYF. The J gene is TRBJ2-3, the V gene TRBV5-1, with D perhaps matching TRBD1 or TRBD2 (5 bases each). The germline gives CDR1 SGHRS, CDR2 YFSETQ. V was trimmed by 6 bases and J by 3 bases, leaving 14 bases between them. The CDR3 is 14 amino acids. Based on the CDR3 plus reference TRBV5-1 and TRBJ2-3, the full variable domain is KAGVTQTPRYLIKTRGQQVTLSCSPISGHRSVSWYQQTPGQGLQFLFEYFSETQRNKGNFPGRFSGRQFSNSRSEMNVSTLELGDSALYLCASTDTGGTDTQYFGPGTRLTVL.